The following is a T cell receptor beta chain sequence with its context. In the study's own analysis: From reference gene primer amplification, estimates of nucleated cell counts were derived. Assay used: immunoSEQ multiplex PCR; TCRdb lists only in-frame clones, some missing. V and J calls and clone size follow that table, whereas D and trimming were derived from the DNA. The sample consists of about 110,000 clones, 85% to 90% of them appearing once. This sample stems from a study of blood T cell repertoires in COVID-19. Study-level background: Sites across the United States, Italy and Spain contributed samples from acute and convalescent COVID-19. T cells, B-cell-depleted T cells, or PBMCs provided the cDNA or gDNA that served as material.

Sequences were obtained from peripheral blood. The TCR was taken from a human donor in a cohort sampled during active COVID-19.

CDR3 region: CASSIPGPPLSGNTIYF. As DNA, the CDR3 is TGTGCCAGTAGTATCCCAGGGCCTCCGCTCTCTGGAAACACCATATATTTT. This chain joins TRBV19 and TRBJ1-3, with D perhaps TRBD1 (5 bases). Looked up from germline, CDR1 is LNHDA and CDR2 is SQIVND (reference sequence). The CDR3 extends over 17 amino acids. V gave up 3 bases and J gave up 0 bases, with 15 bases separating them.